This paragraph covers one T cell receptor beta chain sequence. Its specificity is unknown. This beta chain appears as a stray read in a library generated for alpha chains; its size is not informative. The sample is drawn from a study of spatial heterogeneity in lung cancer. Each TCR cDNA molecule carried a unique molecular identifier. One entry per CDR3 protein results from TCRdb running MiXCR on the 5' RACE reads. Of hundreds of distinct CDR3 sequences listed, over 20% were seen once; the top ten hold roughly 45%. Time point reported: sample taken at primary tumor resection. Donors were some 72 untreated early-stage non-small cell lung cancer patients. The study sequenced unsorted whole RNA from tumor, nontumor lung or frozen PBMC. CDR1 is DFQATT and CDR2 is SNEGSKA in the germline V gene (reference sequence). The CDR3 extends over 15 amino acids. J was trimmed by 6 bases and V by 5 bases; bases with no gene match: 8.

Study-wide points: Counts that tracked tumor mutation counts were those of expanded intratumoral alpha and beta TCRs. Alpha and beta chain coverage of tumor T cells was estimated at about 6.6% and 12%, respectively.

The chain has TRBV20-1 and TRBJ2-3, with 13 bases fitting TRBD2. The receptor was isolated from a male donor with early-stage non-small cell lung cancer. The specimen comprised lung tumor tissue, sampled at surgery. The CDR3 loop reads CSAFRTSGRGDTQYF. The CDR3 nucleotides read TGCAGTGCTTTTCGGACTAGCGGGAGAGGTGATACGCAGTATTTT.